These 24 T cell receptor beta chains originate from one sample sequenced in a study of T cell changes during pregnancy in multiple sclerosis. Measured with immunoSEQ multiplex PCR; TCRdb has only the in-frame clones, and not every one. The table includes more than 80,000 clones, about nine tenths detected once. The starting material was PBMCs, obtained in the first trimester of pregnancy. These receptors came from a female donor in good health, serving as a control in a pregnancy study. Some clones in this sample may be carry-over from other donors' samples.

The chain combines TRBV27 with TRBJ2-7; 8 bases are a match to TRBD2. Unmatched junction bases numbered 5, after V lost 4 bases and J lost 0 bases. Germline-derived CDR1 and CDR2 are MNHEY and SMNVEV (reference sequence). The CDR3 length is 15 residues. Here the CDR3 reads CASSYLRGGSYEQYF. The CDR3 DNA follows: TGTGCCAGCAGTTACCTACGGGGGGGCTCCTACGAGCAGTACTTC.

The chain couples TRBV19 to TRBJ1-2; 7 positions agree with TRBD1. The CDR3 is 13 residues long. Germline V lookup: CDR1 LNHDA, CDR2 SQIVND (reference sequence). Trimming at V came to 1 base and at J to 4 bases, leaving 0 bases not matched to a gene. CDR3 sequence: CASSIAGGYGYTF. CDR3 nucleotides: TGTGCCAGTAGTATAGCAGGGGGCTATGGCTACACCTTC. Variable domain in full (rest from reference TRBV19 and TRBJ1-2): DGGITQSPKYLFRKEGQNVTLSCEQNLNHDAMYWYRQDPGQGLRLIYYSQIVNDFQKGDIAEGYSVSREKKESFPLTVTSAQKNPTAFYLCASSIAGGYGYTFGSGTRLTVV.

The rearrangement links TRBV27 to TRBJ2-1; 10 positions match TRBD2. The CDR3 runs 15 residues. Germline V gene sequence: CDR1 MNHEY, CDR2 SMNVEV (reference sequence). After removal of 8 bases from V and 7 bases from J, the junction contained 11 bases not matched to a gene. The CDR3 protein is CASGGTAGGINEQFF. For the CDR3, the DNA is TGTGCCAGCGGGGGGACAGCGGGAGGGATAAATGAGCAGTTCTTC.

This CDR3 reads CASTLEGEQFF. The CDR3 nucleotides are TGTGCCAGCACCCTCGAGGGTGAGCAGTTCTTC. The chain carries TRBV7-8 and TRBJ2-1; tentative D call: TRBD2 (5 bases). The ends were cut back, 7 bases at V and 9 bases at J, with 10 bases in the middle. Germline-derived CDR1 and CDR2 are SGHVS and FQNEAQ. This CDR3 region has 11 residues.

The chain carries TRBV6-5 and TRBJ2-7; D gene ambiguous. There are 13 residues in the CDR3. Germline values: CDR1 MNHEY, CDR2 SVGAGI. The V end was cut by 5 bases, the J end by 0 bases, with 8 bases between. For the CDR3, the DNA is TGTGCCAGCAGTAACCCGGGCTCCTACGAGCAGTACTTC. The encoded protein is CASSNPGSYEQYF.

This clone occurred once. The genes are TRBV19 and TRBJ2-2, with 11 bases aligning to TRBD2. Germline V gene data show CDR1 as LNHDA and CDR2 as SQIVND (reference sequence). V gave up 7 bases and J gave up 0 bases; unmatched junction bases: 1. The CDR3 is 15 residues long. CDR3 region: CASKTSGANTGELFF. The CDR3 DNA is TGTGCCAGTAAGACTAGCGGGGCGAACACCGGGGAGCTGTTTTTT.

The chain couples TRBV18 to TRBJ1-3, with D hard to call. Germline-derived CDR1 and CDR2 are KGHSH and LQKENI. CDR3 length: 17 residues. Trimming removed 6 bases from V and 0 bases from J, with 18 bases in between. The CDR3 nucleotides are TGTGCCAGCTCCCCCCCGGGAGGTGCTAGCTCTGGAAACACCATATATTTT. Translating it yields CASSPPGGASSGNTIYF.

The J gene is TRBJ2-7, the V gene TRBV19; D perhaps matches TRBD2 (5 bases). The germline CDR1 and CDR2 sequences are LNHDA and SQIVND (reference sequence). V was trimmed by 3 bases and J by 4 bases, leaving 16 bases between them. The CDR3 runs 15 residues. CDR3 residues: CASSIVLNSGYEQYF. In DNA, the CDR3 is TGTGCCAGTAGTATCGTTTTGAACAGCGGATACGAGCAGTACTTC.

The V gene is TRBV28, the J gene TRBJ1-5, with TRBD1 identical over 8 bases. This CDR3 has 16 residues. Germline trimming cut 7 bases from V and 4 bases from J; bases unmatched to any gene: 12. Germline CDR1 MDHEN, CDR2 SYDVKM. The CDR3 sequence is CASTARTGKKNQPQHF. The CDR3 DNA reads TGTGCCAGCACTGCCAGGACAGGGAAAAAGAATCAGCCCCAGCATTTT.

The V and J genes are TRBV15 and TRBJ2-1; 9 bases fit TRBD2. V gave up 8 bases and J gave up 4 bases; unmatched junction bases: 12. The germline V gene encodes CDR1 LNHNV and CDR2 YYDKDF (reference sequence). The length of the CDR3 is 16 residues. In DNA, the CDR3 is TGTGCCACCTGTCGCGGGGTAGCGGGGGCTTACAATGAGCAGTTCTTC. It codes for CATCRGVAGAYNEQFF.

V is TRBV7-9 and J is TRBJ2-1; 8 bases match TRBD2. Germline V gene data show CDR1 as SEHNR and CDR2 as FQNEAQ (reference sequence). V lost 1 base and J lost 13; bases outside the gene matches: 6. The CDR3 covers 13 residues. CDR3 protein: CASSLVAGGHQFF. The CDR3 DNA reads TGTGCCAGCAGCTTAGTGGCGGGGGGCCATCAGTTCTTC.

V gene TRBV18 combines with J gene TRBJ2-7, with 8 bases lining up with TRBD2. The CDR3 is 16 amino acids. Looked up from germline, CDR1 is KGHSH and CDR2 is LQKENI. V was clipped by 3 bases and J by 0 bases; unmatched bases: 7. CDR3 in DNA: TGTGCCAGCTCACCCTCTCGCGGGGGGTTCTCCTACGAGCAGTACTTC. Its translation is CASSPSRGGFSYEQYF.

The chain employs TRBV6-1 and TRBJ1-6; 8 nucleotides match TRBD1. The CDR3 is made up of 13 amino acids. The germline gives CDR1 MNHNS, CDR2 SASEGT. J was trimmed by 7 bases and V by 6 bases; bases with no gene match: 2. CDR3 loop: CASRGQVNSPLHF. The CDR3 bases are TGTGCCAGCAGGGGACAGGTAAATTCACCCCTCCACTTT.

This clone was counted a single time. The chain couples TRBV27 to TRBJ1-2, with TRBD1 matching over 9 bases. Germline V gene lookup returns CDR1 MNHEY and CDR2 SMNVEV (reference sequence). The trim removed 5 bases at V and 5 bases at J, leaving 12 bases unmatched. The CDR3 is 16 residues long. In DNA, the CDR3 is TGTGCCAGCAGTGCGCCGGGACAGGGTCCTCTGTATGGCTACACCTTC. As protein: CASSAPGQGPLYGYTF.

This chain uses TRBV6-5 with TRBJ1-1; tentative D call: TRBD1 (5 bases). Germline V CDR1 and CDR2: MNHEY, SVGAGI. This CDR3 has 14 residues. The V and J ends lost 0 bases and 6 bases respectively, with 11 bases between them. The CDR3 sequence: CASSYSQGNPEAFF. The CDR3 DNA reads as TGTGCCAGCAGTTACTCGCAGGGTAATCCTGAAGCTTTCTTT.

The chain recombines TRBV6-5 with TRBJ2-1; TRBD2 matches at 9 bases. Germline V gives CDR1 MNHEY, CDR2 SVGAGI. V lost 6 bases, J lost 2 bases, and 5 bases stayed unmatched. The CDR3 spans 15 residues. CDR3 nucleotides: TGTGCCAGCAGCCCGACTAGCGGCCCCTACAATGAGCAGTTCTTC. This gives the protein CASSPTSGPYNEQFF.

This chain connects TRBV4-1 to TRBJ2-1; 11 bases are a match to TRBD1. J lost 7 bases, V lost 3 bases, and 5 bases had no gene match. There are 15 residues in the CDR3. Germline V CDR1 and CDR2: MGHRA, YSYEKL. This CDR3 is CASSHGQGARNEQFF. CDR3 sequence (DNA): TGCGCCAGCAGCCATGGACAGGGGGCGAGGAATGAGCAGTTCTTC.

The rearrangement uses TRBV10-3 and TRBJ2-5; 9 positions agree with TRBD2. Germline lookup yields CDR1 ENHRY and CDR2 SYGVKD. The V gene end was trimmed by 5 bases and the J gene end by 1 base; junction bases not matched to a gene: 2. The CDR3 totals 14 residues. CDR3 DNA: TGTGCCATCAGTTCAGCGGGAGGCCAAGAGACCCAGTACTTC. Protein product: CAISSAGGQETQYF.

The chain has TRBV28 and TRBJ2-7; D perhaps matches TRBD2 (6 bases). The CDR3 runs 16 residues. The V and J ends lost 3 bases and 0 bases respectively, with 15 bases between them. Germline V lookup: CDR1 MDHEN, CDR2 SYDVKM. CDR3 in DNA: TGTGCCAGCAGTTTTTTATTGGGGGGTGACTCCTACGAGCAGTACTTC. Amino acids: CASSFLLGGDSYEQYF.

V gene TRBV4-1 combines with J gene TRBJ2-1; 8 nucleotides match TRBD2. The CDR3 contains 16 residues. CDR1 MGHRA and CDR2 YSYEKL come from the germline V gene. Trimming cost V 3 bases and J 6 bases; bases outside gene matches: 10. The CDR3 here is CASSQVSGGSRNEQFF. Written as DNA, the CDR3 is TGCGCCAGCAGCCAGGTGAGCGGGGGAAGCCGCAATGAGCAGTTCTTC.

The chain links TRBV19 to TRBJ1-5; TRBD1 aligns across 7 bases. Per germline, CDR1 LNHDA and CDR2 SQIVND (reference sequence). The CDR3 totals 15 residues. Trimming removed 5 bases from V and 3 bases from J; junction bases left unmatched: 7. DNA for the CDR3: TGTGCCAGTAGTGGAAGGGACAGCCACAATCAGCCCCAGCATTTT. Translated, it gives CASSGRDSHNQPQHF.

The chain carries TRBV5-5 and TRBJ1-3; D is perhaps TRBD1 (5 bases). The germline V and J ends were trimmed by 0 bases and 6 bases, with 10 bases remaining between them. Per the germline V gene, CDR1 is SGHKS and CDR2 is YYEKEE (reference sequence). This CDR3 has 14 residues. In nucleotides, the CDR3 is TGTGCCAGCAGCTTGGGCAGGGCGCTAAACACCATATATTTT. It encodes CASSLGRALNTIYF. Looking up the rest from reference TRBV5-5 and TRBJ1-3 gives the full variable domain: DAGVTQSPTHLIKTRGQQVTLRCSPISGHKSVSWYQQVLGQGPQFIFQYYEKEERGRGNFPDRFSARQFPNYSSELNVNALLLGDSALYLCASSLGRALNTIYFGEGSWLTVV.

This rearrangement joins TRBV4-1 to TRBJ1-6; TRBD1 is a possible D gene (6 bases). Trimming stripped 5 bases from V and 8 bases from J, with 13 bases between. This CDR3 is built from 14 residues. CDR1 and CDR2 (germline): MGHRA, YSYEKL. CDR3 nucleotide sequence: TGCGCCAGCAGCTCCCAATACAGGGATTCACCCCTCCACTTT. It translates to CASSSQYRDSPLHF.

The CDR3 DNA reads TGTGCCAGCAGCCCCACAGCTTACTACGAGCAGTACTTC. This translates into CASSPTAYYEQYF. The J gene is TRBJ2-7, the V gene TRBV7-9; D not certain. Trimming stripped 5 bases from V and 3 bases from J, with 11 bases between. Germline-derived CDR1 and CDR2 are SEHNR and FQNEAQ (reference sequence). The CDR3 runs 13 residues.